A selection of T cell receptor beta chains follows, all from one sample in a study of blood T cells in healthy people across ages. TCRdb reanalysed the 5' RACE reads using MiXCR and keeps one entry per CDR3 protein. This sample has 600,000 to 800,000 distinct CDR3 sequences, with roughly 20% found just once. The specimen was blood. These receptors originate from a man in his sixties or seventies in good health. The CDR3 runs from the conserved cysteine through the conserved F or W. D genes are given only for firm matches. The size entry is marked missing in some rows and otherwise reads once, few, many or a size class.

size | J | D | V | CDR3 | DNA
few | TRBJ2-2 | TRBD1 | TRBV4-1 | CASGQDRGRMNTGELFF | TGCGCCAGCGGCCAAGACAGGGGGAGGATGAACACCGGGGAGCTGTTTTTT
- | TRBJ2-3 | - | TRBV5-5 | CASSSHPGGDTQYF | TGTGCCAGCAGCTCCCACCCCGGGGGAGATACGCAGTATTTT
- | TRBJ2-2 | TRBD1 | TRBV29-1 | CSVIYTGVTGELFF | TGCAGCGTTATATATACAGGGGTCACCGGGGAGCTGTTTTTT
few | TRBJ2-7 | - | TRBV21-1 | CASSKALSGQGAYEQYF | TGTGCCAGCAGCAAAGCGCTTTCCGGACAGGGGGCTTACGAGCAGTACTTC
- | TRBJ2-1 | TRBD2 | TRBV20-1 | CSAARTSGRSIVYNEQFF | TGCAGTGCTGCCAGGACTAGCGGACGTTCAATAGTCTACAATGAGCAGTTCTTC
few | TRBJ2-7 | - | TRBV14 | CASSQVRPSGQGSEQYF | TGTGCCAGCAGCCAAGTTCGTCCGAGCGGCCAGGGAAGCGAGCAGTACTTC
few | TRBJ2-1 | - | TRBV7-9 | CASFRDYNEQFF | TGTGCCAGCTTCCGGGACTACAATGAGCAGTTCTTC
few | TRBJ2-7 | - | TRBV27 | CASSHLLALQGSEQYF | TGTGCCAGCAGCCACTTATTGGCCCTACAGGGAAGCGAGCAGTACTTC
- | TRBJ2-5 | - | TRBV25-1 | CATRGAYETQYF | TGTGCCACCCGGGGGGCGTACGAGACCCAGTACTTC
- | TRBJ1-3 | - | TRBV29-1 | CSGIAGNTIYF | TGCAGCGGGATCGCCGGAAACACCATATATTTT
- | TRBJ1-4 | - | TRBV5-1 | CASSLGHATNEKLFF | TGCGCCAGCAGCTTAGGACACGCAACTAATGAAAAACTGTTTTTT
many | TRBJ2-5 | - | TRBV5-1 | CASSLEGKETQYF | TGTGCCAGCAGTTTAGAGGGGAAAGAGACCCAGTACTTC
- | TRBJ2-5 | - | TRBV24-1 | CATSARDTAKRETQYF | TGTGCCACCAGTGCTAGAGACACGGCGAAAAGAGAGACCCAGTACTTC
- | TRBJ2-7 | TRBD1 | TRBV5-1 | CASSTGTGTYEQYF | TGCGCCAGCAGCACCGGGACAGGGACCTACGAGCAGTACTTC
- | TRBJ2-7 | TRBD1 | TRBV5-1 | CASSLGGDRYEQYF | TGCGCCAGCAGCTTGGGGGGGGACAGGTACGAGCAGTACTTC
many | TRBJ2-7 | - | TRBV5-5 | CASSLTGFGEQYF | TGTGCCAGCAGCTTGACAGGGTTTGGCGAGCAGTACTTC
many | TRBJ1-2 | - | TRBV7-6 | CASSFAGDRGYTF | TGTGCCAGCAGCTTCGCGGGCGATCGGGGCTACACCTTC
few | TRBJ2-6 | - | TRBV5-5 | CASSLVDGTGANVLTF | TGTGCCAGCAGCTTGGTAGATGGGACTGGGGCCAACGTCCTGACTTTC
- | TRBJ1-4 | - | TRBV20-1 | CSARKPTDRTNEKLFF | TGCAGTGCTAGAAAACCGACAGATCGAACTAATGAAAAACTGTTTTTT
- | TRBJ2-5 | - | TRBV28 | CASSLYYQETQYF | TGTGCCAGCAGTTTATATTACCAAGAGACCCAGTACTTC
- | TRBJ2-7 | - | TRBV15 | CATSRDHGTYEQYF | TGTGCCACCAGCAGAGATCACGGAACCTACGAGCAGTACTTC
few | TRBJ2-1 | - | TRBV3-1 | CASSQGRGGGLDEQFF | TGTGCCAGCAGCCAGGGGCGCGGTGGGGGCCTGGATGAGCAGTTCTTC
many | TRBJ1-4 | - | TRBV20-1 | CSARDGAGSEKLFF | TGCAGTGCTAGAGATGGGGCAGGCAGCGAAAAACTGTTTTTT